This T cell receptor beta chain was observed in a study of control samples from healthy donors and cancer patients. CDR1 is MNHEY, CDR2 SVGAGI, per germline. This CDR3 comprises 15 residues. The ends were cut back, 11 bases at V and 0 bases at J, with 19 bases in the middle. Generated by immunoSEQ multiplex PCR, the TCRdb table keeps only in-frame clones and is missing some. The table records around 100,000 clones, roughly 84% of them present only once. V and J are TRBV6-5 and TRBJ1-2, with D hard to call. Sequencing input: blood. This clonotype was sampled from a woman between 45 and 65 years old in good health. Written as DNA, the CDR3 is TGTGCCCCTGAGAAAGCTGGGCGTTCTAACTATGGCTACACCTTC. Protein product: CAPEKAGRSNYGYTF.